The rows below give T cell receptor beta chains drawn from one sample of a study of T-cell reconstitution after alpha-beta-depleted transplantation in children. TCRdb re-analysed the PCR reads in MiXCR, keeping a single row per CDR3 protein. The sample yields about 1,000,000 distinct CDR3 sequences, 25% to 35% seen once. The sample consisted of PBMCs, mostly from graft donor cells, taken 360 days after TCRalphabeta/CD19-depleted stem cell transplant. All receptors come from a boy in the first two years of life who had a stem cell transplant for SCID, so the T cells may come from the graft donor. Each CDR3 is given with its conserved first and last residue. The D gene is left open where the match is weak. The size entry is marked missing in some rows and otherwise reads once, few, many or a size class.

CASSLHPPSTDTQYF	TGTGCCAGCAGCTTGCACCCTCCTAGCACAGATACGCAGTATTTT	TRBJ2-3	NA	NA	TRBV5-5
CASSFVRGQGTGELFF	TGTGCCAGCAGTTTCGTGAGGGGACAGGGTACCGGGGAGCTGTTTTTT	TRBJ2-2	few	TRBD1	TRBV28
CASTPPTSGTYNEQFF	TGTGCCAGCACCCCTCCCACTAGCGGGACCTACAATGAGCAGTTCTTC	TRBJ2-1	few	TRBD2	TRBV12-3/TRBV12-4
CASKGSIFTEALF	TGTGCCAGCAAGGGGTCTATCTTCACTGAAGCTTTATTT	TRBJ1-1	NA	NA	TRBV2
CASSLRGFTGELFF	TGTGCCAGCAGCTTACGGGGCTTCACCGGGGAGCTGTTTTTT	TRBJ2-2	NA	NA	TRBV7-6
CASSPGLAGNYYEQYF	TGTGCCAGCAGCCCCGGACTAGCGGGGAATTACTACGAGCAGTACTTC	TRBJ2-7	few	TRBD2	TRBV7-2
CASSFRQGAFQETQYF	TGTGCCAGCAGCTTTAGACAGGGGGCATTTCAAGAGACCCAGTACTTC	TRBJ2-5	once	TRBD1	TRBV7-2
CASSRPTGVGDTQYF	TGTGCCAGCAGCCGACCGACAGGGGTAGGAGATACGCAGTATTTT	TRBJ2-3	few	TRBD1	TRBV7-9
CASSPGTSGSYEQYF	TGTGCCAGCAGTCCCGGGACTAGCGGGTCCTACGAGCAGTACTTC	TRBJ2-7	NA	TRBD2	TRBV12-3/TRBV12-4
CASSPTSGFTDTQYF	TGCGCCAGCAGCCCGACTAGCGGATTCACAGATACGCAGTATTTT	TRBJ2-3	NA	TRBD2	TRBV5-1
CAIRRGLSNNEQFF	TGTGCCATCAGAAGAGGACTTTCCAACAATGAGCAGTTCTTC	TRBJ2-1	NA	NA	TRBV10-3
CSARAGRTGGEQYF	TGCAGTGCTAGAGCCGGCCGGACAGGGGGCGAGCAGTACTTC	TRBJ2-7	NA	TRBD1	TRBV20-1
CASSLTPGPPLPDTQYF	TGCGCCAGCAGCCTAACACCGGGCCCCCCTTTGCCAGATACGCAGTATTTT	TRBJ2-3	NA	NA	TRBV4-1
CASSLGFSDGSLIDTQYF	TGTGCCAGCAGTCTCGGTTTCAGCGACGGATCTTTGATAGATACGCAGTATTTT	TRBJ2-3	few	NA	TRBV12-3/TRBV12-4
CATRQAATTQYF	TGTGCCACCCGACAGGCGGCCACGACCCAGTACTTC	TRBJ2-5	NA	NA	TRBV28
CASSFSGGTTDTQYF	TGCGCCAGCAGCTTTAGCGGGGGAACCACAGATACGCAGTATTTT	TRBJ2-3	many	TRBD2	TRBV5-1
CSARATGATSTDTQYF	TGCAGTGCTAGAGCGACAGGAGCGACTAGCACAGATACGCAGTATTTT	TRBJ2-3	NA	NA	TRBV20-1
CASSSGVYSSYEQYF	TGCGCCAGCAGCTCAGGGGTTTACAGTTCCTACGAGCAGTACTTC	TRBJ2-7	NA	NA	TRBV4-1
CASSSPGQITDTQYF	TGTGCCAGCAGCTCTCCGGGACAGATTACAGATACGCAGTATTTT	TRBJ2-3	NA	TRBD1	TRBV7-2
CASWDYPGPGQETQYF	TGTGCCAGTTGGGACTACCCTGGACCCGGTCAAGAGACCCAGTACTTC	TRBJ2-5	NA	TRBD2	TRBV6-1
CASSQVTPQGQGTEAFF	TGCGCCAGCAGCCAAGTGACCCCACAGGGGCAGGGCACTGAAGCTTTCTTT	TRBJ1-1	few	TRBD1	TRBV4-1
CASSQELAGGSPYNEQFF	TGCGCCAGCAGCCAAGAACTAGCGGGGGGCAGTCCCTACAATGAGCAGTTCTTC	TRBJ2-1	NA	TRBD2	TRBV4-3
CASSQEDVTDTQYF	TGTGCCAGCAGCCAAGAGGACGTCACAGATACGCAGTATTTT	TRBJ2-3	NA	NA	TRBV3-1
CSIRGQGYTGELFF	TGCAGTATCCGGGGACAGGGATACACCGGGGAGCTGTTTTTT	TRBJ2-2	NA	TRBD1	TRBV29-1
CAISDWRVVSYEQYF	TGTGCCATCAGTGACTGGCGGGTCGTCTCCTACGAGCAGTACTTC	TRBJ2-7	many	NA	TRBV10-3
CASSLRSRGVNTGELFF	TGTGCCAGCAGCTTACGTTCGCGGGGGGTGAACACCGGGGAGCTGTTTTTT	TRBJ2-2	NA	TRBD2	TRBV7-6